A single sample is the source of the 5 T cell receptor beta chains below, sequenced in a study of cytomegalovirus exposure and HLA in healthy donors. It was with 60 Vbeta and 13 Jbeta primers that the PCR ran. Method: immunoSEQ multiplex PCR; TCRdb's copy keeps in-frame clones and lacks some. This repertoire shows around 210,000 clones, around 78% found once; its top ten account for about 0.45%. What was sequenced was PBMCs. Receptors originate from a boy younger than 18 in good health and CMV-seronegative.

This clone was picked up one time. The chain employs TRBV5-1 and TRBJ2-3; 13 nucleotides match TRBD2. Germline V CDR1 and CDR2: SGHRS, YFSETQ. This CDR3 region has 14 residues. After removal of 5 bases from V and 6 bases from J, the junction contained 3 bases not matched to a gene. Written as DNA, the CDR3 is TGCGCCAGCAGAGGACTAGCGGGAGAGGATACGCAGTATTTT. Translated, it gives CASRGLAGEDTQYF.

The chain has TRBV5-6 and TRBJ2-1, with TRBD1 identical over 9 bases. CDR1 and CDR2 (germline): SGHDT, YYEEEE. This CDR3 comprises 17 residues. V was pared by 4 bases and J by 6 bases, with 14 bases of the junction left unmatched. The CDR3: CASSPEMDRGNINEQFF. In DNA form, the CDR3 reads TGTGCCAGCAGCCCAGAGATGGACAGGGGAAATATCAATGAGCAGTTCTTC.

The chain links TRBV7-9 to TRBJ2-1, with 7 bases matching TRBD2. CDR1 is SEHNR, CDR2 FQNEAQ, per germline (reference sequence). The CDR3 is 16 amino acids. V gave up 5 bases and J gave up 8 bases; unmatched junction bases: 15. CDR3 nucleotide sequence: TGTGCCAGCAGCGGGAAGCGGGATACCGGATTATATGAGCAGTTCTTC. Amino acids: CASSGKRDTGLYEQFF.

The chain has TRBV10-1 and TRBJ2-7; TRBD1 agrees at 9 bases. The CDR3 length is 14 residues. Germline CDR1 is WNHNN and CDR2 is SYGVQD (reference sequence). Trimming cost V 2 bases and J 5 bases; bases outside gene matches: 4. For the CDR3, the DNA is TGCGCCAGCAGTGAGGACAGGGGGAGGCACGAGCAGTACTTC. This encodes CASSEDRGRHEQYF.

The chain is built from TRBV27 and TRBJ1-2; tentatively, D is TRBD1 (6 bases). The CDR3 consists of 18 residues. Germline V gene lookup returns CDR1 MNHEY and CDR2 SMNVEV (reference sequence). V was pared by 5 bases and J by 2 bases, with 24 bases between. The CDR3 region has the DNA TGTGCCAGCAGTCGAGACTCGAACAGGGTCCCCTTAAACTATGGCTACACCTTC. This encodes CASSRDSNRVPLNYGYTF.